This T cell receptor beta chain was profiled in a study of identical twins. From the 5' RACE reads, TCRdb called clonotypes with MiXCR, one entry per CDR3 protein. The sample gives approximately 490,000 distinct CDR3 sequences, 20% to 25% of which show up once; 0.48% is in the top ten. The CDR3 has 17 residues. Germline V gene data show CDR1 as SGHVS and CDR2 as FQNEAQ. V lost 1 base and J lost 2; bases outside the gene matches: 5. The sample was also linked to a second study, of yellow fever vaccine responses in identical twins.

Sequenced: CD4+ T cells sorted from blood. The chain has TRBV7-8 and TRBJ1-5; 10 nucleotides match TRBD1. The TCR comes from a woman under 30 in good health. The DNA of the CDR3 is TGTGCCAGCAGCTTAGGGGGACAGGGGCCTGGCAATCAGCCCCAGCATTTT. Translated: CASSLGGQGPGNQPQHF.